This T cell receptor beta chain was captured in a study of T cells in Graves' hyperthyroidism and ophthalmopathy. The overall study: Specimen type is peripheral blood, collected at initial diagnosis prior to any treatment.

The source material, RNA transcripts, was used to amplify TCR beta CDR3 regions. Carried out on the TCR CDR3, a first-round RT-PCR used the HTBI primer set. TCRdb itself ran the multiplex PCR reads through MiXCR, one entry per CDR3 protein. The table has approximately 330,000 distinct CDR3 sequences, roughly 21% seen once; the top ten hold around half. J gave up 7 bases and V 6 bases, and 13 bases lay outside the gene matches. CDR1 is LGHDT, CDR2 YNNKEL, per germline (reference sequence). This CDR3 is 15 amino acids long. Study conclusions and caveats: Most thyroid clonotypes that were expanded above 0.001 also turned up in blood.

This clonotype was observed many times. The antigen is not known. Each 10 ml fresh peripheral blood draw supplied the PBMCs. The J gene is TRBJ2-7, the V gene TRBV3-1; 9 nucleotides line up with TRBD1. The receptor comes from a woman in her forties or fifties with Graves' hyperthyroidism. Sequencing was performed on blood. The CDR3 coding sequence is TGTGCCAGCAGTCCGTCGGGACAGGGTTCACGGGAGCAGTACTTC. It codes for CASSPSGQGSREQYF.